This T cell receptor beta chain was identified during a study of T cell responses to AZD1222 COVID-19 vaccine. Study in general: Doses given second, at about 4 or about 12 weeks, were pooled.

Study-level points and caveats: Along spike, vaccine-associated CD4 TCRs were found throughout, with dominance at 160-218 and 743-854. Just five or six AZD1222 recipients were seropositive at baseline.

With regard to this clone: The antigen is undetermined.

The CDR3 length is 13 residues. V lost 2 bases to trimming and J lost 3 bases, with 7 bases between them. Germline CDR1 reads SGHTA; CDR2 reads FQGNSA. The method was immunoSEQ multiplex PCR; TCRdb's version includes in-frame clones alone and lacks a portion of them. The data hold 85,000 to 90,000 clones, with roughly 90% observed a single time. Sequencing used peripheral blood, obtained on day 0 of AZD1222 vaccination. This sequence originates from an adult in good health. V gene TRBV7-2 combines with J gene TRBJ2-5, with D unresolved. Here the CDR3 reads CASSLWSEETQYF. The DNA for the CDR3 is TGTGCCAGCAGCTTATGGAGTGAAGAGACCCAGTACTTC.